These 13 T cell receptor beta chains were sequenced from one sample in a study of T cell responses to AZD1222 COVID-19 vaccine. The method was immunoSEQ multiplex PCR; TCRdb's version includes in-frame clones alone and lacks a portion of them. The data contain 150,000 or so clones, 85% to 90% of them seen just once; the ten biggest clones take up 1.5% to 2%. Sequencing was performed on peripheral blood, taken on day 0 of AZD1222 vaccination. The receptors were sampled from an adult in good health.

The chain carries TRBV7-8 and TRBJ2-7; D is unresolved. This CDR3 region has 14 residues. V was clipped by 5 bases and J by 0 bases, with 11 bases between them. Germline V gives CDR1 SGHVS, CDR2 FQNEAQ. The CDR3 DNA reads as TGTGCCAGCAGCCTCTACTTAAGCTCCTACGAGCAGTACGTC. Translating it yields CASSLYLSSYEQYV.

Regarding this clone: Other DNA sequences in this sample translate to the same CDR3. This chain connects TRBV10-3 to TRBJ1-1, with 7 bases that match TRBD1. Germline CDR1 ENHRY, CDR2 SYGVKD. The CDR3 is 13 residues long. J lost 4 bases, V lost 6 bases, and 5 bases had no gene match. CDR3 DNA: TGTGCCATCAGCCTACAGGGGTCCACTGAAGCTTTCTTT. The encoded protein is CAISLQGSTEAFF.

CDR3 region: CASSQFIGVGYTF. DNA for the CDR3: TGCGCCAGCAGCCAATTTATCGGGGTGGGCTACACCTTC. This chain connects TRBV4-3 to TRBJ1-2; no firm D call. This CDR3 is 13 amino acids long. In germline, CDR1 is LGHNA, CDR2 YSLEER. V shed 2 bases and J shed 8 bases, with 12 bases lying between them.

The CDR3 loop is CAWSRLGTEAFF. The CDR3 DNA sequence: TGTGCCTGGAGTCGACTTGGCACTGAAGCTTTCTTT. The chain joins TRBV30 to TRBJ1-1; unclear D gene. V was shortened by 2 bases and J by 4 bases, with 8 bases between the two germline ends. The CDR3 length is 12 residues. Germline CDR1 is GTSNPN and CDR2 is SVGIG (reference sequence).

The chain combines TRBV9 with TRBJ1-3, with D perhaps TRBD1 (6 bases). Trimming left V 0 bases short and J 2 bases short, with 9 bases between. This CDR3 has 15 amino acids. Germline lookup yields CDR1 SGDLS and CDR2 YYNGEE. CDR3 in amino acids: CASSVGGAAGNTIYF. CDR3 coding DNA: TGTGCCAGCAGCGTAGGGGGGGCTGCTGGAAACACCATATATTTT. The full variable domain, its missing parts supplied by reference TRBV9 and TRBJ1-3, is DSGVTQTPKHLITATGQRVTLRCSPRSGDLSVYWYQQSLDQGLQFLIQYYNGEERAKGNILERFSAQQFPDLHSELNLSSLELGDSALYFCASSVGGAAGNTIYFGEGSWLTVV.

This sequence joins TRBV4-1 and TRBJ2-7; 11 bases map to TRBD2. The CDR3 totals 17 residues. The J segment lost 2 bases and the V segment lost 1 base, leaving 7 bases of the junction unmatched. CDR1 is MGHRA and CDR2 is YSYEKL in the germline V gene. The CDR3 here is CASSQGVGLAATYEQYF. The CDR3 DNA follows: TGCGCCAGCAGCCAAGGGGTGGGACTAGCGGCAACCTACGAGCAGTACTTC.

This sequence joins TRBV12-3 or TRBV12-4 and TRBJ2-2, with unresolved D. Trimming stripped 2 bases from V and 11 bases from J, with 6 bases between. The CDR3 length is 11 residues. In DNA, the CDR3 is TGTGCCAGCAGTTTAAGCAGAGAGCTGTTTTTT. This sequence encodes CASSLSRELFF.

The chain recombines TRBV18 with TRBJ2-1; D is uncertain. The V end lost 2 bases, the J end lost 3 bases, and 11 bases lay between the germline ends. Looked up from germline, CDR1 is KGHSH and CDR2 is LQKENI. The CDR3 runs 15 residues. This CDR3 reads CASSPNKDLYNEQFF. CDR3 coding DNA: TGTGCCAGCTCACCAAACAAGGACCTCTACAATGAGCAGTTCTTC.

The CDR3 coding sequence is TGTGCCAGCTCACCCCTCAGTGACACTGAAGCTTTCTTT. This encodes CASSPLSDTEAFF. This chain uses TRBV18 with TRBJ1-1; D remains unclear. Trimming shortened V by 3 bases and J by 3 bases, and 8 bases separated the two germline ends. CDR3 size: 13 residues. Germline CDR1 KGHSH, CDR2 LQKENI.

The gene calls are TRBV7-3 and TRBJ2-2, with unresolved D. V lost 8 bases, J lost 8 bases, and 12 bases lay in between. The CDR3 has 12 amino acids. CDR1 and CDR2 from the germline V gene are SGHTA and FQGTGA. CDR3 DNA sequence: TGTGCCAGCGGGTCCGTCCGGGGGGAGCTGTTTTTT. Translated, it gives CASGSVRGELFF.

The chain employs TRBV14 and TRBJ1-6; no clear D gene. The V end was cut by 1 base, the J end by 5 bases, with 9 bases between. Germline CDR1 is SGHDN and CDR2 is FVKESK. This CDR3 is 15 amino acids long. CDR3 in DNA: TGTGCCAGCAGCCAAGGGGCGGGGAATAATTCACCCCTCCACTTT. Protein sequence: CASSQGAGNNSPLHF.

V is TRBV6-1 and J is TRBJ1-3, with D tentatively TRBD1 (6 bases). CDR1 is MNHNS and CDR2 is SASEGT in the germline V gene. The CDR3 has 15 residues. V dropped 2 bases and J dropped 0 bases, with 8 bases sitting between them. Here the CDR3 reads CASSEQGFSGNTIYF. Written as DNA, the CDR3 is TGTGCCAGCAGTGAACAGGGGTTCTCTGGAAACACCATATATTTT.

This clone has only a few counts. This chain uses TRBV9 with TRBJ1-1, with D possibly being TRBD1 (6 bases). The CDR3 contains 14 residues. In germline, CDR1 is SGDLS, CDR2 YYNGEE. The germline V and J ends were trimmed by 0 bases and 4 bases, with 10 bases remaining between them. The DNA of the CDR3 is TGTGCCAGCAGCGTAGAACAGGGTCCCACTGAAGCTTTCTTT. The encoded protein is CASSVEQGPTEAFF.